This note documents a single T cell receptor beta chain sequence. Antigen specificity is unknown. Using immunoSEQ multiplex PCR, the repertoire was profiled, and TCRdb retains in-frame clones only, with some absent. The table has tens of thousands of clones, approximately 86% seen once. Germline V gives CDR1 SEHNR, CDR2 FQNEAQ (reference sequence). The CDR3 runs 13 residues. The V and J ends lost 6 bases and 8 bases, in that order; junction bases with no gene match: 5. This entry is derived from a study of T cell responses to AZD1222 COVID-19 vaccine. Findings and caveats of the study: Baseline testing showed seropositivity in only a handful of AZD1222 recipients. Repertoires were obtained only post-peak T cell response. Clonal diversity was possibly underestimated, and white British individuals and females predominated among donors.

The TCR comes from an adult in good health. This sequence joins TRBV7-9 and TRBJ2-1, with TRBD2 identical over 9 bases. Material: peripheral blood, obtained on day 0 of MenACWY control vaccination. The CDR3 region has the DNA TGTGCCAGCAGTTGGGGACTAGCAGATGAGCAGTTCTTC. Protein product: CASSWGLADEQFF.